The clone carrying this TCR beta chain came up a few times. Its antigen is as yet unknown. Only in-frame clones appear in the TCRdb table, and some are missing; sequencing was by immunoSEQ multiplex PCR. In the table there are 75,000 to 100,000 clones, less than 90% of which are singletons. The data belong to a study of graft-versus-host responses after intestinal transplantation. Whole-study context: Every recipient underwent anti-thymocyte globulin induction, then tacrolimus and steroids for three to four years. General study results and limits: Early post-transplant HvG declines were associated with peak circulating GvH clone levels. Allograft clonal ratios (graft-versus-host to host-versus-graft) were high in patients who had graft-donor T cell macrochimerism.

Per the germline V gene, CDR1 is LNHDA and CDR2 is SQIVND (reference sequence). The CDR3 covers 13 residues. V was clipped by 2 bases and J by 5 bases, with 9 bases between them. The chain joins TRBV19 to TRBJ1-1, with D perhaps TRBD1 (5 bases). This TCR was sampled from a human donor who received an intestinal transplant. Material: unstimulated CD8+ T cells sorted from spleen or lymph node cells, obtained before intestinal transplant. The CDR3 DNA reads as TGTGCCAGTAGTATACCGGGGCGGACTGAAGCTTTCTTT. Encoded protein: CASSIPGRTEAFF.